Below, 15 T cell receptor beta chains from the same sample are listed, as sequenced in a study of cytotoxic CD8 clonotypes in ibrutinib-treated CLL. TCRdb keeps only in-frame clones here, not all; method: immunoSEQ multiplex PCR. The repertoire holds 130,000 to 150,000 clones, with roughly 83% as singletons. The source material was PBMCs, sampled after 12 months of ibrutinib treatment. The origin of the receptors is a human donor with chronic lymphocytic leukemia.

The chain carries TRBV9 and TRBJ1-1; tentative D call: TRBD1 (5 bases). Germline V lookup: CDR1 SGDLS, CDR2 YYNGEE. This CDR3 contains 16 residues. V shed 0 bases and J shed 0 bases, with 12 bases lying between them. The CDR3 protein is CASSVEHQGVNTEAFF. CDR3 DNA sequence: TGTGCCAGCAGCGTAGAGCATCAGGGAGTGAACACTGAAGCTTTCTTT. Drawing the rest from reference TRBV9 and TRBJ1-1, the complete variable domain is DSGVTQTPKHLITATGQRVTLRCSPRSGDLSVYWYQQSLDQGLQFLIQYYNGEERAKGNILERFSAQQFPDLHSELNLSSLELGDSALYFCASSVEHQGVNTEAFFGQGTRLTVV.

This chain joins TRBV28 and TRBJ1-1; D uncertain. Trimming removed 6 bases from V and 5 bases from J, with 19 bases in between. This CDR3 is built from 15 residues. CDR1 is MDHEN and CDR2 is SYDVKM in the germline V gene. CDR3 residues: CASSPSRAWRTEAFF. Here the CDR3 DNA reads TGTGCCAGCAGCCCCTCGAGGGCGTGGAGAACTGAAGCTTTCTTT.

This chain links TRBV2 with TRBJ2-3, with TRBD2 matching 8 bases. Trimming cost V 6 bases and J 5 bases; bases outside gene matches: 13. CDR1 SNHLY and CDR2 FYNNEI come from the germline V gene. This CDR3 has 16 amino acids. The CDR3 sequence is CASRRSAGTSVDTQYF. The CDR3 nucleotides are TGTGCCAGCAGAAGATCCGCCGGGACTAGTGTAGATACGCAGTATTTT.

This chain joins TRBV9 and TRBJ1-2; 7 bases are shared with TRBD1. The germline V gene has CDR1 SGDLS and CDR2 YYNGEE. The CDR3 runs to 15 residues. The V segment lost 3 bases and the J segment 4 bases; nucleotides outside the gene matches: 9. The CDR3 is CASSGWDSFLYGYTF. The CDR3 bases are TGTGCCAGCAGCGGCTGGGACAGCTTCCTCTATGGCTACACCTTC.

The CDR3: CASSPSPGLGTDTQYF. The CDR3, as DNA: TGTGCCAGCAGCCCCTCCCCGGGCCTGGGAACAGATACGCAGTATTTT. This chain joins TRBV7-2 and TRBJ2-3; D unresolved. This CDR3 region has 16 residues. Germline lookup yields CDR1 SGHTA and CDR2 FQGNSA. V lost 5 bases and J 3 bases, leaving 18 bases between the germline ends.

The chain couples TRBV7-8 to TRBJ2-7; D possibly corresponds to TRBD1 (6 bases). This CDR3 comprises 17 residues. Germline V CDR1 and CDR2: SGHVS, FQNEAQ. V was clipped by 5 bases and J by 2 bases, with 22 bases between them. CDR3 residues: CASSIAFYGGIPYEQYF. CDR3 DNA sequence: TGTGCCAGCAGCATTGCTTTTTATGGGGGCATCCCCTACGAGCAGTACTTC. Full variable domain (missing parts from reference TRBV7-8 and TRBJ2-7): GAGVSQSPRYKVAKRGQDVALRCDPISGHVSLFWYQQALGQGPEFLTYFQNEAQLDKSGLPSDRFFAERPEGSVSTLKIQRTQQEDSAVYLCASSIAFYGGIPYEQYFGPGTRLTVT.

J is TRBJ1-4 and V is TRBV5-1; no definite D call. Germline CDR1 reads SGHRS; CDR2 reads YFSETQ. V shed 5 bases and J shed 4 bases, with 9 bases lying between them. The CDR3 length is 13 residues. The CDR3 DNA is TGCGCCAGCAGTCGCGGGGATAATGAAAAACTGTTTTTT. Amino acid sequence: CASSRGDNEKLFF. Together with reference TRBV5-1 and TRBJ1-4, the CDR3 gives the full variable domain: KAGVTQTPRYLIKTRGQQVTLSCSPISGHRSVSWYQQTPGQGLQFLFEYFSETQRNKGNFPGRFSGRQFSNSRSEMNVSTLELGDSALYLCASSRGDNEKLFFGSGTQLSVL.

The chain couples TRBV9 to TRBJ2-7, with 11 positions matching TRBD2. The CDR3 is made up of 15 amino acids. Germline lookup yields CDR1 SGDLS and CDR2 YYNGEE. V lost 5 bases and J lost 2; bases outside the gene matches: 6. The chain's CDR3 is CASSLTSGSAYEQYF. CDR3 coding DNA: TGTGCCAGCAGTCTTACTAGCGGGAGCGCCTACGAGCAGTACTTC.

The genes are TRBV5-6 and TRBJ1-2; no clear D. V was clipped by 2 bases and J by 4 bases, with 24 bases between them. The length of the CDR3 is 18 residues. Germline CDR1 is SGHDT and CDR2 is YYEEEE. CDR3 region: CASSLPQTGPKRFYGYTF. As DNA, the CDR3 is TGTGCCAGCAGCTTACCCCAAACCGGGCCTAAACGATTCTATGGCTACACCTTC.

This clone was seen repeatedly, ten times or more. J is TRBJ2-1 and V is TRBV11-1; 11 nucleotides match TRBD2. The V gene end was trimmed by 5 bases and the J gene end by 4 bases; junction bases not matched to a gene: 10. Per germline, CDR1 SGHAT and CDR2 FQDESV (reference sequence). This CDR3 spans 17 amino acids. The CDR3 sequence is CASSPLSGRATYNEQFF. Here the CDR3 DNA reads TGTGCCAGCAGCCCCCTTAGCGGGAGGGCAACGTACAATGAGCAGTTCTTC.

The chain employs TRBV12-5 and TRBJ2-2; D ambiguous. The CDR3 loop spans 12 amino acids. Germline V lookup: CDR1 LGHNT, CDR2 FRNRAP. V gave up 7 bases and J gave up 2 bases, with 5 bases separating them. CDR3 bases: TGTGCTAGTGAGAGTAACACCGGGGAGCTGTTTTTT. Translating it yields CASESNTGELFF.

The gene calls are TRBV18 and TRBJ2-7; D is undetermined. Trimming stripped 3 bases from V and 1 base from J, with 13 bases between. CDR1 and CDR2 (germline): KGHSH, LQKENI. The CDR3 loop spans 15 amino acids. For the CDR3, the DNA is TGTGCCAGCTCACCGGCTGGCGGATCTTCCTACGAGCAGTACTTC. Protein: CASSPAGGSSYEQYF.

This clone appeared a few times. The chain carries TRBV6-1 and TRBJ1-5; D is unclear. Trimming removed 1 base from V and 4 bases from J, with 17 bases in between. CDR1 and CDR2 from the germline V gene are MNHNS and SASEGT. The length of the CDR3 is 17 residues. CDR3 amino acids: CASSEVGSLVFNQPQHF. In DNA form, the CDR3 reads TGTGCCAGCAGTGAAGTTGGATCCCTAGTCTTTAATCAGCCCCAGCATTTT.

In its sample, this clone was seen once. The chain uses TRBV30 and TRBJ2-5, with 10 bases identical to TRBD2. CDR1 GTSNPN and CDR2 SVGIG come from the germline V gene (reference sequence). The CDR3 length is 14 residues. Unmatched junction bases numbered 4, after V lost 2 bases and J lost 4 bases. The CDR3 nucleotides are TGTGCCTGGAGTAGCGGGAGGGCCCCAGAGACCCAGTACTTC. Protein: CAWSSGRAPETQYF.

The chain is built from TRBV19 and TRBJ1-2; D may be TRBD1 (5 bases). This CDR3 is 12 amino acids long. CDR1 is LNHDA and CDR2 is SQIVND in the germline V gene (reference sequence). The V end lost 3 bases, the J end lost 7 bases, and 9 bases lay between the germline ends. CDR3 sequence (DNA): TGTGCCAGTAGTATCCAGGGCGTTGGCTACACCTTC. Its translation: CASSIQGVGYTF.